Shown below are 12 T cell receptor beta chains from a single sample sequenced in a study of beta chain features in type 1 diabetes. Expressed TCRB transcripts were sequenced because the isolated RNA had all been reverse transcribed beforehand. Measured with immunoSEQ multiplex PCR; TCRdb has only the in-frame clones, and not every one. The table shows around 400,000 clones, with around 12% occurring only once. Material for sequencing was naive CD4+ T cells from blood. These receptor sequences come from a man between 18 and 29 years old in good health.

The rearrangement uses TRBV4-1 and TRBJ1-5; TRBD1 aligns across 10 bases. Trimming cost V 3 bases and J 0 bases; bases outside gene matches: 2. This CDR3 is built from 16 residues. Germline loops: CDR1 MGHRA, CDR2 YSYEKL. The CDR3 DNA sequence: TGCGCCAGCAGCCAGGGGACAGGGGTTAGCAATCAGCCCCAGCATTTT. Protein product: CASSQGTGVSNQPQHF.

This clone was picked up a small number of times. The rearrangement links TRBV9 to TRBJ1-5, with unresolved D. This CDR3 comprises 15 residues. Germline V gene sequence: CDR1 SGDLS, CDR2 YYNGEE. V dropped 0 bases and J dropped 0 bases, with 7 bases sitting between them. The chain's CDR3 is CASSVDPFSNQPQHF. As DNA, the CDR3 is TGTGCCAGCAGCGTAGATCCCTTTAGCAATCAGCCCCAGCATTTT.

There are a few counts of this clone. The V and J genes are TRBV9 and TRBJ2-1; 9 bases line up with TRBD1. Germline-derived CDR1 and CDR2 are SGDLS and YYNGEE. The CDR3 contains 17 residues. With 3 bases clipped from V and 1 base from J, the junction kept 8 bases outside the gene matches. CDR3 bases: TGTGCCAGCAGCGCCCGACAGGGGGTTGTATCCTACAATGAGCAGTTCTTC. This encodes CASSARQGVVSYNEQFF. Full variable domain (remainder filled in from reference TRBV9 and TRBJ2-1): DSGVTQTPKHLITATGQRVTLRCSPRSGDLSVYWYQQSLDQGLQFLIQYYNGEERAKGNILERFSAQQFPDLHSELNLSSLELGDSALYFCASSARQGVVSYNEQFFGPGTRLTVL.

This sequence joins TRBV5-1 and TRBJ2-7; tentatively, D is TRBD2 (5 bases). This CDR3 has 13 residues. Looked up from germline, CDR1 is SGHRS and CDR2 is YFSETQ. Trimming shortened V by 1 base and J by 3 bases, and 8 bases separated the two germline ends. CDR3 nucleotide sequence: TGCGCCAGCAGCTTGCGAAGCGGCTACGAGCAGTACTTC. It is translated as CASSLRSGYEQYF.

This clone was seen a handful of times. The genes are TRBV6-4 and TRBJ2-1; 12 nucleotides agree with TRBD2. This CDR3 has 14 residues. Germline V gene sequence: CDR1 MRHNA, CDR2 SNTAGT. V lost 3 bases and J lost 7; bases outside the gene matches: 1. This CDR3 is CASSELAGGNEQFF. The CDR3 region has the DNA TGTGCCAGCAGTGAACTAGCGGGAGGTAATGAGCAGTTCTTC.

This clone has just a few counts. The chain recombines TRBV7-9 with TRBJ1-4; D is unresolved. There are 17 residues in the CDR3. V was cut by 1 base and J by 0 bases, with 12 bases left in between. Germline CDR1 reads SEHNR; CDR2 reads FQNEAQ (reference sequence). CDR3 in amino acids: CASSLGFNRATNEKLFF. The CDR3 DNA is TGTGCCAGCAGCTTAGGTTTTAACAGAGCAACTAATGAAAAACTGTTTTTT.

The rearrangement uses TRBV9 and TRBJ2-1; D perhaps matches TRBD2 (6 bases). Germline CDR1 and CDR2: SGDLS and YYNGEE. Trimming took off 3 bases at V and 5 bases at J, with 9 bases between the two ends. The length of the CDR3 is 13 residues. The CDR3 here is CASSDRTNNEQFF. The CDR3 nucleotides read TGTGCCAGCAGCGACCGGACTAACAATGAGCAGTTCTTC.

This clone was detected ten times or more. This chain links TRBV29-1 with TRBJ2-4; perhaps TRBD2 as D (6 bases). Germline CDR1 and CDR2: SQVTM and ANQGSEA. This CDR3 contains 13 residues. V was trimmed by 3 bases and J by 2 bases, leaving 8 bases between them. CDR3 bases: TGCAGCGTTGAGCGCGGGACCAAAAACATTCAGTACTTC. It codes for CSVERGTKNIQYF.

This clone has a handful of counts. The V call is TRBV11-2, the J call TRBJ2-2; D not resolved. V lost 5 bases and J 2 bases, leaving 9 bases between the germline ends. The germline CDR1 and CDR2 sequences are SGHAT and FQNNGV. There are 14 residues in the CDR3. CDR3 sequence (DNA): TGTGCCAGCAGCCATACTACCAACACCGGGGAGCTGTTTTTT. Translating gives CASSHTTNTGELFF.

This clone was seen a handful of times. The V call is TRBV28, the J call TRBJ2-7, with unresolved D. Germline V gene sequence: CDR1 MDHEN, CDR2 SYDVKM. The V end was cut by 7 bases, the J end by 6 bases, with 10 bases between. The CDR3 is made up of 11 amino acids. The CDR3 sequence is CASKRLGEQYF. The DNA for the CDR3 is TGTGCCAGCAAGAGGCTGGGCGAGCAGTACTTC.

This clone showed up just a few times. The genes are TRBV6-5 and TRBJ2-1; D gene unclear. The V gene's germline CDR1 is MNHEY and CDR2 SVGAGI. The germline V and J ends were trimmed by 6 bases and 8 bases, with 11 bases remaining between them. The CDR3 consists of 12 residues. Written as DNA, the CDR3 is TGTGCCAGCAGCCGCGGTAGGTATGAGCAGTTCTTC. This sequence encodes CASSRGRYEQFF.

The chain carries TRBV7-2 and TRBJ2-3; tentative D call: TRBD2 (7 bases). The length of the CDR3 is 17 residues. Trimming removed 4 bases from V and 0 bases from J, with 17 bases in between. Germline V gene sequence: CDR1 SGHTA, CDR2 FQGNSA. The CDR3 sequence is CASSSRWGRGSTDTQYF. DNA of the CDR3: TGTGCCAGCAGCTCCAGATGGGGGCGGGGGAGCACAGATACGCAGTATTTT.